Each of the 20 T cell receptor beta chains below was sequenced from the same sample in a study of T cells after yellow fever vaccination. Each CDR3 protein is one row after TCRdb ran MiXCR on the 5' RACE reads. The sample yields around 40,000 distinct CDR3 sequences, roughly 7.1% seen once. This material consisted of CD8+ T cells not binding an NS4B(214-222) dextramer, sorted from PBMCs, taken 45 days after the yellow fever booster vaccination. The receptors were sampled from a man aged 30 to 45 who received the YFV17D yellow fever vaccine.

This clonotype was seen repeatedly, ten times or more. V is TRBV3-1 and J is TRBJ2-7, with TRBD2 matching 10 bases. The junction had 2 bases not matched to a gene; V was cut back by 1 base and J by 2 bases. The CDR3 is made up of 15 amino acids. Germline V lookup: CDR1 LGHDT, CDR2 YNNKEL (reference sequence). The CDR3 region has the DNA TGTGCCAGCAGCCAAGCCCTAGCGGGAGCCTACGAGCAGTACTTC. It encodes CASSQALAGAYEQYF.

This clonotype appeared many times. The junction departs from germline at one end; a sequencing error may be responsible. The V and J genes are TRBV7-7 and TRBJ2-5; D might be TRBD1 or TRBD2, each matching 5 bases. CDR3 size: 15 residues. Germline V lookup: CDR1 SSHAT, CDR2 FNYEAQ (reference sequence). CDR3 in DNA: TGTGCTAGCAGCCCCACCGTGGGGGAGTCAGAGACCCAGTACTTC. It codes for CASSPTVGESETQYF.

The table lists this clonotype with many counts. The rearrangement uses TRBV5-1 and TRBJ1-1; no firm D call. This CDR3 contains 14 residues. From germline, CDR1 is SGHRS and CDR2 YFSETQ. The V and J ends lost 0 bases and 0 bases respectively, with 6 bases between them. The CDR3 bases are TGCGCCAGCAGCTTGGTCGGTATGAACACTGAAGCTTTCTTT. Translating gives CASSLVGMNTEAFF.

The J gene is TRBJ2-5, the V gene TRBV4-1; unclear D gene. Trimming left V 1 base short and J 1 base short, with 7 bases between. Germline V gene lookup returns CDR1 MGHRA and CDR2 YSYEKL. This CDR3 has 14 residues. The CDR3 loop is CASSQAVGQETQYF. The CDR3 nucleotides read TGCGCCAGCAGCCAAGCGGTCGGCCAAGAGACCCAGTACTTC.

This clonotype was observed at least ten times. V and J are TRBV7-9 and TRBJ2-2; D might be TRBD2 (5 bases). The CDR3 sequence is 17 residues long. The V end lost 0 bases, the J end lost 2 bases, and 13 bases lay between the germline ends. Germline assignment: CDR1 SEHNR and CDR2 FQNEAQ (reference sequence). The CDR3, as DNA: TGTGCCAGCAGCTTAGCACGAGGGCCTTTTAACACCGGGGAGCTGTTTTTT. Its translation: CASSLARGPFNTGELFF.

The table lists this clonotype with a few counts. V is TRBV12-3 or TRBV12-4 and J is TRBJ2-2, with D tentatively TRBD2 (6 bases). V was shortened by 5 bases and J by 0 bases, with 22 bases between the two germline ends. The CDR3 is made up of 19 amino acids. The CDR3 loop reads CASSPKGLAAAANTGELFF. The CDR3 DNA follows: TGTGCCAGCAGTCCCAAAGGGTTAGCGGCCGCCGCGAACACCGGGGAGCTGTTTTTT.

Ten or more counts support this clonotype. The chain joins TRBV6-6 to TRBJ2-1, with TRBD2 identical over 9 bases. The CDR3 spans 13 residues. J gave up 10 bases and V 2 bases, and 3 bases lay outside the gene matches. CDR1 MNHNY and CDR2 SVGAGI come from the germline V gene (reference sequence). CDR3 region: CASSYAGGAEQFF. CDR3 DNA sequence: TGTGCCAGCAGTTACGCGGGAGGGGCGGAGCAGTTCTTC.

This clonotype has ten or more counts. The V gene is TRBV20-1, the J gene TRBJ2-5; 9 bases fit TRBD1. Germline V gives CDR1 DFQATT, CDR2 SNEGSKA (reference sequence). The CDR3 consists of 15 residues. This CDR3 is CSYKTGTGLQETQYF. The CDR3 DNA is TGCAGCTATAAGACCGGGACAGGGCTTCAAGAGACCCAGTACTTC.

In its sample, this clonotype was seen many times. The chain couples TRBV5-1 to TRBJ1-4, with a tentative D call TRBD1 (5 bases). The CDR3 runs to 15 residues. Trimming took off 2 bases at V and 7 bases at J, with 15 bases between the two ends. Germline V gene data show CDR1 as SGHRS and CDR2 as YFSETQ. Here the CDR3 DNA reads TGCGCCAGCAGCTTAAGAGGACAACGACCTGAAAAACTGTTTTTT. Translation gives CASSLRGQRPEKLFF.

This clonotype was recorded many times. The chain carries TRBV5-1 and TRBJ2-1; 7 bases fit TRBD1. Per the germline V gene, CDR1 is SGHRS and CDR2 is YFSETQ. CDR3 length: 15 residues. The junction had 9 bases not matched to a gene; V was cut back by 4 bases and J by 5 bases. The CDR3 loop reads CASSLLWTGDNEQFF. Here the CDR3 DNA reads TGCGCCAGCAGCCTCCTTTGGACAGGCGACAATGAGCAGTTCTTC.

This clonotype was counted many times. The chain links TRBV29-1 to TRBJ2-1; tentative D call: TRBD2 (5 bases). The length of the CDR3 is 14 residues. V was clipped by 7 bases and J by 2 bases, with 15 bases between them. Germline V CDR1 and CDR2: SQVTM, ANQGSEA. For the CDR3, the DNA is TGCAGCGCCGAAAACCAGGAGGCCTACAATGAGCAGTTCTTC. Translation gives CSAENQEAYNEQFF.

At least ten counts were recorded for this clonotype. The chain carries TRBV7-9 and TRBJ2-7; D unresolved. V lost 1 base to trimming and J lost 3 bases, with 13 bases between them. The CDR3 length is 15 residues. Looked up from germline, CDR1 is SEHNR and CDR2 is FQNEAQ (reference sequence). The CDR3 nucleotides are TGTGCCAGCAGCTTAGGCCTTGGGGTCAACTACGAGCAGTACTTC. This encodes CASSLGLGVNYEQYF. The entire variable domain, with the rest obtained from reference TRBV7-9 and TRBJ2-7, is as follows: DTGVSQNPRHKITKRGQNVTFRCDPISEHNRLYWYRQTLGQGPEFLTYFQNEAQLEKSRLLSDRFSAERPKGSFSTLEIQRTEQGDSAMYLCASSLGLGVNYEQYFGPGTRLTVT.

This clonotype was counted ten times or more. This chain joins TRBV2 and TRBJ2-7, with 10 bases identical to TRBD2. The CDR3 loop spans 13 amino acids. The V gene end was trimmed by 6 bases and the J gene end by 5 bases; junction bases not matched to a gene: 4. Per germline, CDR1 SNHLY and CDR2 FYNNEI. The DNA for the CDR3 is TGTGCCAGCAGGCCGGGGACTAGCGACGAGCAGTACTTC. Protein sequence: CASRPGTSDEQYF.

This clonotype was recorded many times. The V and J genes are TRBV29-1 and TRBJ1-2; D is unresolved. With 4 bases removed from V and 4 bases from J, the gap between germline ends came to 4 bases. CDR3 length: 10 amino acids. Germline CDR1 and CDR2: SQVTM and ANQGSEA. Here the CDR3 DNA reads TGCAGCGTTGCCAGCTATGGCTACACCTTC. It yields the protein CSVASYGYTF.

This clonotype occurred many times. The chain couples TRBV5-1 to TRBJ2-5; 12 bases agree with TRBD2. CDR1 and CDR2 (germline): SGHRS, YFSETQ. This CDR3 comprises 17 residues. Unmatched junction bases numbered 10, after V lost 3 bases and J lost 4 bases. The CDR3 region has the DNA TGCGCCAGCAGCTCGACTAGCGGGAGTTTTAGGGTAGAGACCCAGTACTTC. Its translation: CASSSTSGSFRVETQYF.

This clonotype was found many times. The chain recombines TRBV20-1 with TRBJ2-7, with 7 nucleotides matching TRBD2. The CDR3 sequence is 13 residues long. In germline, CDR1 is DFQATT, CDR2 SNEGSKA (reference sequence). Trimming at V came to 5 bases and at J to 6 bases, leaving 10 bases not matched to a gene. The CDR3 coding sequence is TGCAGTGCTCGCGATTTGGCTAGCGGCGAGCAGTACTTC. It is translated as CSARDLASGEQYF.

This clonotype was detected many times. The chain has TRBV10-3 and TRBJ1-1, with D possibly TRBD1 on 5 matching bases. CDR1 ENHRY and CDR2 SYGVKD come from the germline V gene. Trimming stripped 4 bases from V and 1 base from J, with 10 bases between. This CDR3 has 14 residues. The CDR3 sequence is CAISGLTGNTEAFF. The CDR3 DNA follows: TGTGCCATCAGTGGACTAACAGGGAACACTGAAGCTTTCTTT.

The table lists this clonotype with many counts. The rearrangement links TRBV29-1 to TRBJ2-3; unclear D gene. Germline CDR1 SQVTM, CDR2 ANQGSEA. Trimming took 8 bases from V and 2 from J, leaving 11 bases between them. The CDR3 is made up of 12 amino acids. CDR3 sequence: CSLIIDTDTQYF. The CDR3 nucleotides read TGCAGCCTCATCATTGACACAGATACGCAGTATTTT.

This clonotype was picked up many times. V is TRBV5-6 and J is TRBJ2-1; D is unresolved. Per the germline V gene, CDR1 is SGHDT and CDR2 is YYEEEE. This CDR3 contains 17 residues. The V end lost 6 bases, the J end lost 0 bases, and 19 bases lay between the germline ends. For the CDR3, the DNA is TGTGCCAGCAATTCCCCGAGTCCAAGTTCCTCCTACAATGAGCAGTTCTTC. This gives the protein CASNSPSPSSSYNEQFF.

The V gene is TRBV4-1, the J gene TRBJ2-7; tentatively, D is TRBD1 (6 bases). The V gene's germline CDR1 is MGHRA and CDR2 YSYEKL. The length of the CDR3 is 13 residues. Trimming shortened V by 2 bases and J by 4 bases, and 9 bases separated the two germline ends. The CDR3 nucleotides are TGCGCCAGCAGCCAACAACAGGGTTACGAGCAGTACTTC. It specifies CASSQQQGYEQYF.